Sequencing of this T cell receptor (beta chain) was carried out in a study of T cells in Graves' hyperthyroidism and ophthalmopathy. Amplification of TCR beta CDR3 regions was performed using RNA transcripts as template. HTBI primers were employed in a first-round RT-PCR of the TCR CDR3. TCRdb redid the calling of the multiplex PCR reads with MiXCR, one entry per CDR3 protein. The sample records 400,000 or so distinct CDR3 sequences, about 14% being singletons. The table lists this clonotype with many counts. The CDR3 is made up of 15 amino acids. Between the trimmed V and J ends, which lost 2 bases and 4 bases, there was a span of 13 bases. CDR1 and CDR2 (germline): SGHVS, FNYEAQ.

The receptor was derived from a woman aged 25-40 years with Graves' ophthalmopathy. The sequencing sample was made of blood. The chain carries TRBV7-6 and TRBJ2-3; D tentatively reads TRBD1 or TRBD2 (5 bases each). The CDR3 DNA is TGTGCCAGCAGCTTACGGGACCAGCTTCCAGATACGCAGTATTTT. Protein product: CASSLRDQLPDTQYF.